Below, one T cell receptor (beta chain) is given with its context. Its antigen remains unidentified. Germline-derived CDR1 and CDR2 are SGHRS and YFSETQ. The CDR3 sequence is 16 residues long. V gave up 2 bases and J gave up 7 bases; unmatched junction bases: 12. This specimen belongs to a study of T cells in localized non-small cell lung cancer. Points from the study as a whole: Uninvolved adjacent lung, not tumor, had the highest T cell clonality. Median detection of top 100 tumor clones in adjacent lung was around 59 clones. As only one tumor region underwent sequencing, heterogeneity remains possible. Longer overall survival was associated with a higher density of T cells in the blood.

Sequenced by immunoSEQ multiplex PCR; TCRdb stores in-frame clones only, minus some. The profile shows about 16,000 clones, 89% of them singletons. This clonotype originated in a female donor over 55 with stage III squamous cell lung carcinoma. The rearrangement links TRBV5-1 to TRBJ1-2; the match to TRBD1 covers 9 bases. The material sequenced was peripheral blood, taken before any cancer treatment. CDR3 sequence: CASSLSYRGPSGGYTF. For the CDR3, the DNA is TGCGCCAGCAGCTTATCCTACAGGGGGCCGAGCGGTGGCTACACCTTC.